These 9 T cell receptor beta chains were sequenced from one sample in a study of control samples from healthy donors and cancer patients. Clones were sequenced by immunoSEQ multiplex PCR, and TCRdb holds only the in-frame ones, with some missing. Here the sample spans 100,000 to 150,000 clones, about 90% being singletons. Material for sequencing was blood. Receptor source: a man younger than 30 in good health.

The V gene is TRBV29-1, the J gene TRBJ1-2; TRBD1 agrees at 7 bases. CDR1 is SQVTM, CDR2 ANQGSEA, per germline. V was pared by 4 bases and J by 5 bases, with 16 bases of the junction left unmatched. CDR3 size: 16 residues. CDR3 residues: CSVAGIDRVFEYGYTF. CDR3 nucleotides: TGCAGCGTTGCGGGTATTGACAGGGTATTTGAGTATGGCTACACCTTC.

V is TRBV4-3 and J is TRBJ1-4, with 11 bases matching TRBD1. The CDR3 is made up of 16 amino acids. V trimming: 2 bases; J trimming: 10 bases; junction bases outside the gene matches: 9. The germline V gene has CDR1 LGHNA and CDR2 YSLEER. The CDR3 DNA reads as TGCGCCAGCAGCCAAACGTTAATGGGACAGGGGGGAAAACTGTTTTTT. This translates into CASSQTLMGQGGKLFF.

V and J are TRBV30 and TRBJ2-1; 7 positions agree with TRBD1. Germline V gene lookup returns CDR1 GTSNPN and CDR2 SVGIG (reference sequence). This CDR3 is built from 15 residues. V lost 2 bases and J lost 1; bases outside the gene matches: 5. The DNA of the CDR3 is TGTGCCTGGAGTAGGGGGACAGCTTCCTACAATGAGCAGTTCTTC. It encodes CAWSRGTASYNEQFF.

Notes on this clone: One junction end disagrees with the germline gene, perhaps due to a read error. Different DNA sequences within this sample yield the same CDR3. The CDR3 DNA reads TGCGCCAGCAGCCATACTAGCGGGGGGTACAATGAGCAATTCTTC. This translates into CASSHTSGGYNEQFF. The V gene is TRBV4-3, the J gene TRBJ2-1; 12 bases match TRBD2. Germline V gives CDR1 LGHNA, CDR2 YSLEER. This CDR3 has 15 residues.

This clone was seen only a few times. This chain connects TRBV23-1 to TRBJ2-7; D is undetermined. TRBV23-1 is sorted into the ORF group, with uncertain function. V shed 0 bases and J shed 1 base, with 10 bases lying between them. The CDR3 spans 15 residues. The CDR3 bases are TGCGCCAGCAGTCAATCGCTGCCGTTTTCCTACGAGCAGTACTTC. Translation gives CASSQSLPFSYEQYF.

The chain has TRBV28 and TRBJ1-1; D remains unclear. The CDR3 has 15 residues. CDR1 is MDHEN and CDR2 is SYDVKM in the germline V gene. Trimming took off 6 bases at V and 1 base at J, with 15 bases between the two ends. The CDR3 loop is CASSPGATRNTEAFF. The CDR3, as DNA: TGTGCCAGCAGCCCTGGAGCTACTCGGAACACTGAAGCTTTCTTT.

V and J are TRBV20-1 and TRBJ2-1, with TRBD2 matching over 7 bases. The germline V gene has CDR1 DFQATT and CDR2 SNEGSKA (reference sequence). This CDR3 contains 11 residues. V lost 2 bases, J lost 12 bases, and 4 bases stayed unmatched. DNA of the CDR3: TGCAGTGCTAGATCCGCTAGCGGGCAGTTCTTC. It is translated as CSARSASGQFF.

This clone has a single count. The chain is built from TRBV2 and TRBJ2-3; the match to TRBD2 covers 12 bases. Germline trimming cut 4 bases from V and 4 bases from J; bases unmatched to any gene: 6. This CDR3 comprises 16 residues. CDR1 and CDR2 from the germline V gene are SNHLY and FYNNEI. CDR3 residues: CASSVGLAGSSDTQYF. CDR3 coding DNA: TGTGCCAGCAGTGTAGGACTAGCGGGATCCTCAGATACGCAGTATTTT.

The rearrangement links TRBV23-1 to TRBJ1-6; 8 nucleotides align to TRBD1. TRBV23-1 is filed as an ORF, its function uncertain. With 3 bases clipped from V and 1 base from J, the junction kept 2 bases outside the gene matches. The CDR3 contains 16 residues. The CDR3 reads CASSHRTGSYNSPLHF. CDR3 coding DNA: TGCGCCAGCAGTCACCGGACAGGGTCCTATAATTCACCCCTCCACTTT.